This T cell receptor (beta chain) was profiled in a study of blood T cell repertoires in COVID-19. Study overall: The study drew acute and convalescent COVID-19 samples from the United States, Italy and Spain. Nucleic acid was either cDNA or gDNA, and it came from T cells, B-cell-depleted T cells, or PBMCs.

Source study methods: Estimated nucleated cell counts came from reference gene primer amplification. TCRdb keeps only in-frame clones here, not all; method: immunoSEQ multiplex PCR. That table is the source of V, J and clone size, and D and trimming were worked out from the DNA. The table includes roughly 130,000 clones, around 87% detected once. The sample consisted of peripheral blood. This TCR was recovered from a woman aged 55-70 years with acute or convalescent COVID-19.

The CDR3 sequence: CASSLTTGISGNTIYF. The CDR3 coding sequence is TGTGCCAGCAGCCTTACAACAGGGATCTCTGGAAACACCATATATTTT. V gene TRBV3-1 (or the pseudogene TRBV3-2) combines with J gene TRBJ1-3, with a weak D call TRBD1 (6 bases). V was cut by 4 bases and J by 0 bases, with 13 bases left in between. The CDR3 spans 16 residues. Germline V CDR1 and CDR2: LGHDT, YNNKEL (reference sequence).